Listed below are T cell receptor beta chains from one sample, sequenced in a study of blood T cell repertoires in COVID-19. Sequencing used immunoSEQ multiplex PCR; TCRdb keeps in-frame clones, though not all of them. The sample contains about 290,000 clones, around 81% of which appear only once. The sequenced sample was peripheral blood. Source of these receptors: a woman aged 50 to 60 with active or convalescent COVID-19. CDR3s include the opening cysteine and the closing phenylalanine or tryptophan. D genes are given only for firm matches. Clone sizes are given selectively: once, few, many, or a class where the clone is expanded.

clone_size j_call v_call d_call cdr3_aa cdr3_nt
. TRBJ1-2 TRBV10-1 . CASIEVQPRHGYTF TGCGCCAGCATTGAGGTACAGCCCCGGCATGGCTACACCTTC
once TRBJ2-1 TRBV7-9 . CASSIVAAIYNEQFF TGTGCCAGCAGTATCGTAGCGGCCATCTACAATGAGCAGTTCTTC
. TRBJ1-3 TRBV5-1 . CASSLDSRNTIYF TGCGCCAGCAGCCTAGACAGTAGAAACACCATATATTTT
. TRBJ2-5 TRBV29-1 TRBD1 CSVERGRRETQYF TGCAGCGTTGAGAGGGGGCGTCGGGAGACCCAGTACTTC
. TRBJ2-7 TRBV19 TRBD1 CASRKTGTVFPYEQYF TGTGCCAGTAGAAAGACCGGGACAGTGTTTCCCTACGAGCAGTACTTC
. TRBJ2-2 TRBV15 TRBD1 CATSTDRGRTGELFF TGTGCCACCAGCACCGACAGGGGGCGTACCGGGGAGCTGTTTTTT
. TRBJ2-7 TRBV12-5 TRBD1 CASGRQGLGPYEQYF TGTGCTAGTGGCCGACAGGGTTTGGGGCCTTACGAGCAGTACTTC
. TRBJ1-5 TRBV7-2 . CASSLRGSLQPQHF TGTGCCAGCAGCTTACGGGGGTCACTTCAGCCCCAGCATTTT
. TRBJ2-7 TRBV18 . CASSPSPSYEQYF TGTGCCAGCTCACCGTCCCCTTCCTACGAGCAGTACTTC
. TRBJ2-3 TRBV5-1 TRBD2 CATGRSAVGGPDTQYF TGCGCCACCGGGAGGTCGGCGGTGGGTGGACCAGATACGCAGTATTTT
. TRBJ2-7 TRBV13 . CAGPPGYEQYF TGTGCCGGGCCCCCCGGCTACGAGCAGTACTTC
few TRBJ2-5 TRBV7-2 . CASSLVQGAQETQYF TGTGCCAGCAGCTTAGTTCAAGGGGCACAAGAGACCCAGTACTTC
. TRBJ1-1 TRBV9 TRBD1 CASSPTGGTNTEAFF TGTGCCAGCAGCCCGACAGGGGGCACGAACACTGAAGCTTTCTTT
. TRBJ2-1 TRBV28 . CAGSISGSYNEQFF TGTGCCGGCTCGATTAGCGGATCCTACAATGAGCAGTTCTTC
. TRBJ2-4 TRBV2 TRBD2 CASSASGRALGKNIQYF TGTGCCAGCAGTGCTAGCGGGAGGGCCTTAGGCAAAAACATTCAGTACTTC
. TRBJ2-1 TRBV7-3 TRBD2 CASSSSGIMDEQFF TGTGCCAGCAGCTCTAGCGGGATAATGGATGAGCAGTTCTTC
few TRBJ2-7 TRBV28 TRBD2 CASSSVGLAVPYEQYF TGTGCCAGCAGTTCCGTGGGACTAGCGGTACCCTACGAGCAGTACTTC
. TRBJ2-1 TRBV6-5 TRBD2 CASTPFTSGNNEQFF TGTGCCAGCACCCCTTTCACTAGCGGTAACAATGAGCAGTTCTTC
. TRBJ1-2 TRBV12-3/TRBV12-4 TRBD1 CASRLTGDYGYTF TGTGCCAGCAGACTGACAGGGGACTATGGCTACACCTTC
. TRBJ1-2 TRBV6-5 TRBD1 CASSSGQGGGYTF TGTGCCAGCAGCTCCGGACAGGGCGGGGGCTACACCTTC
. TRBJ1-2 TRBV3-1/TRBV3-2 . CASSQEPGNGYTF TGTGCCAGCAGCCAAGAGCCAGGGAATGGCTACACCTTC
once TRBJ2-1 TRBV24-1 TRBD1 CATSHRDRDKDEQFF TGTGCCACCAGCCACCGGGACAGGGATAAGGATGAGCAGTTCTTC
. TRBJ2-1 TRBV15 TRBD2 CATSRDMGTTTNEQFF TGTGCCACCAGCAGAGATATGGGGACTACCACCAATGAGCAGTTCTTC
. TRBJ1-5 TRBV28 TRBD1 CASSREDRVNQPQHF TGTGCCAGCAGCCGCGAGGACAGGGTCAATCAGCCCCAGCATTTT
once TRBJ2-2 TRBV6-4 . CASSETPNLGTNTGELFF TGTGCCAGCAGTGAAACTCCGAACCTAGGAACGAACACCGGGGAGCTGTTTTTT
. TRBJ2-7 TRBV19 TRBD2 CASSISLAGKVGYEQYF TGTGCCAGTAGTATCTCGCTAGCGGGAAAGGTGGGCTACGAGCAGTACTTC
. TRBJ1-6 TRBV10-1 . CASSDSNSPLHF TGCGCCAGCAGTGACTCTAACTCACCCCTCCACTTT
. TRBJ2-5 TRBV5-1 . CASSLAQVGETQYF TGCGCCAGCAGCTTGGCCCAGGTGGGCGAGACCCAGTACTTC
few TRBJ2-2 TRBV11-3 . CASSLYAGTGELFF TGTGCCAGCAGCTTATACGCCGGGACCGGGGAGCTGTTTTTT
once TRBJ1-2 TRBV5-6 TRBD1 CASSKPQGSPDGYTF TGTGCCAGCAGCAAACCACAGGGGAGTCCGGATGGCTACACCTTC
few TRBJ1-1 TRBV3-1/TRBV3-2 TRBD1 CASSQRIGTGEAFF TGTGCCAGCAGCCAAAGAATTGGGACAGGCGAAGCTTTCTTT
. TRBJ1-2 TRBV10-3 TRBD1 CAISPGQGVYGYTF TGTGCCATCAGTCCGGGACAGGGGGTCTATGGCTACACCTTC
. TRBJ2-7 TRBV6-5 . CASSYRTGLPNYEQYF TGTGCCAGCAGTTACCGCACCGGACTACCGAACTACGAGCAGTACTTC
. TRBJ1-6 TRBV12-3/TRBV12-4 . CASESSYNSPLHF TGTGCCAGCGAGAGCTCCTATAATTCACCCCTCCACTTT